This T cell receptor (beta chain) was retrieved from a study of PD-1 blockade in classical Hodgkin lymphoma. TCRdb's table, derived via immunoSEQ multiplex PCR, lists solely in-frame clones and lacks some. The sample records approximately 19,000 clones, about 88% being singletons. This clone was seen a single time. As to time point: cycle 4 day 1 (C4D1), after five to seven weeks of nivolumab. Every patient was affected by relapse after autologous stem cell transplantation, while exposure to brentuximab vedotin was not uniform. From thawed PBMCs, magnetic negative selection was used to isolate the CD8+ T cells. Trimming removed 3 bases from V and 2 bases from J, with 11 bases in between. Germline values: CDR1 MNHEY, CDR2 SMNVEV (reference sequence). The CDR3 totals 14 residues.

This TCR was recovered from a human donor with classical Hodgkin lymphoma. The material was CD8+ T cells from blood, obtained before the fourth cycle of nivolumab. This sequence joins TRBV27 and TRBJ2-7; D is uncertain. The CDR3 coding sequence is TGTGCCAGCAGTTTTTCCGGCAGGACCTACGAGCAGTACTTC. Its protein is CASSFSGRTYEQYF.